A selection of T cell receptor beta chains follows, all from one sample in a study of T cells in Graves' hyperthyroidism and ophthalmopathy. TCRdb re-analysed the multiplex PCR reads in MiXCR, keeping a single row per CDR3 protein. This sample has approximately 630,000 distinct CDR3 sequences; roughly 16% occur once, and the top ten carry 3% to 4%. Sequencing used blood. These receptors were collected from a woman in her 30s with Graves' hyperthyroidism. Both conserved end residues are part of each CDR3. The D gene is left open where the match is weak. Clone size appears in some rows only: once, few, many, or a class for an expanded clone.

TRBJ1-1,.,16,.,TRBV7-3,CASRYTKGWRNTEAFF,TGTGCCAGCAGATACACGAAGGGTTGGAGGAACACTGAAGCTTTCTTT
TRBJ1-1,TRBD1,14,many,TRBV7-9,CASSSLTGGWGAFF,TGTGCCAGCAGCTCCCTAACAGGGGGCTGGGGAGCTTTCTTT
TRBJ2-3,.,17,many,TRBV27,CASSLRSLTASTDTQYF,TGTGCCAGCAGTTTACGTAGTCTTACGGCGAGCACAGATACGCAGTATTTT
TRBJ1-6,.,14,.,TRBV9,CASSVGSSNSPLHF,TGTGCCAGCAGCGTCGGCAGTAGTAATTCACCCCTCCACTTT
TRBJ2-5,.,12,.,TRBV13,CASSLETETQYF,TGTGCCAGCAGCTTAGAGACAGAGACCCAGTACTTC
TRBJ2-7,.,19,few,TRBV5-1,CASSTQPLHIDYLVYEQYF,TGCGCCAGCAGCACTCAACCCCTCCACATAGACTACCTCGTCTACGAGCAGTACTTC
TRBJ1-3,.,15,.,TRBV20-1,CSARKDSFSGNTIYF,TGCAGTGCTAGAAAGGACAGTTTCTCTGGAAACACCATATATTTT
TRBJ2-5,TRBD2,13,many,TRBV9,CASGGLAEETQYF,TGTGCCAGCGGAGGACTAGCAGAAGAGACCCAGTACTTC
TRBJ2-7,.,19,many,TRBV11-2,CASSSPPDSKSFLRFEQYF,TGTGCCAGCAGCTCTCCTCCTGACAGCAAATCTTTTCTACGGTTCGAGCAGTACTTC
TRBJ2-7,TRBD2,14,many,TRBV20-1,CSARRLAGDYEQYF,TGCAGTGCTCGCCGACTAGCGGGAGACTACGAGCAGTACTTC
TRBJ2-7,.,11,.,TRBV30,CPWSEGREQYF,TGTCCCTGGAGTGAGGGTAGGGAGCAGTACTTC
TRBJ1-5,.,13,.,TRBV12-3/TRBV12-4,CASTGFSNQPQHF,TGTGCCAGCACGGGGTTTAGCAATCAGCCCCAGCATTTT